This T cell receptor beta chain is drawn from a study of monozygotic twins with inflammatory bowel disease. Eight separate reactions for every sample produced the cDNA. The template switching step added UMIs that contained a 6-nucleotide sample barcode. TCRdb reprocessed the 5' RACE reads and keeps a single row for each CDR3 protein, giving no DNA. The table lists tens of thousands of distinct CDR3 sequences. Study-wide results and limits: Limited power may explain why concordant and discordant twins showed no difference in repertoire similarity. Clonotypes shared with others were fewer in IBD patients than in healthy twins, especially with disease activity.

The CDR3 has 16 amino acids. Concerning this clonotype itself: The antigen remains unidentified.

This sequence joins TRBV12-3 or TRBV12-4 and TRBJ2-7; absent DNA, TCRdb's TRBD1 call cannot be checked. The TCR sequence derives from a human donor with ulcerative colitis or Crohn's disease, or a healthy co-twin of an affected twin (not recorded which). The sample was blood. This CDR3 is CASSLSSTGGAYEQYF.